The following is a TCR beta chain sequence with its context. The V and J ends lost 0 bases and 8 bases respectively, with 14 bases between them. Germline CDR1 is MGHRA and CDR2 is YSYEKL. This CDR3 comprises 15 residues. Assay: immunoSEQ multiplex PCR; the TCRdb copy retains only in-frame clones and omits some. The sample lists around 88,000 clones, roughly 90% seen once, with over 2.5% in the top ten. The record originates from a study of blood T cell repertoires in COVID-19. Study context: Some COVID-19 samples were acute and others convalescent; all came from the United States, Italy and Spain.

The rearrangement uses TRBV4-1 and TRBJ2-1; maybe TRBD1 (5 bases). Sequenced input: peripheral blood. The sequence came from a woman older than 75 with acute or convalescent COVID-19. In DNA, the CDR3 is TGCGCCAGCAGCCAAGAAGGGAACTTCAGGGATGAGCAGTTCTTC. Its protein product is CASSQEGNFRDEQFF.